This T cell receptor beta chain stems from a study of T cells after posttransplantation cyclophosphamide. Study-level points and caveats: After PTCy, TRB diversity resembled that of CNI/methotrexate controls. Donor CD8+ memory clones often dominated recipient blood repertoires at later times.

A note on this clone: Antigen: not known. At one end, the junction sequence differs from germline, possibly due to a read error.

CDR1 is ENHRY, CDR2 SYGVKD, per germline. There are 14 residues in the CDR3. Data came from immunoSEQ multiplex PCR; TCRdb stores just in-frame clones and leaves some out. The profile covers 40,000 to 55,000 clones, none occurring a single time. This TCR came from a man aged 40-55 years in good health, CMV-negative, and a related stem cell transplant donor. The V gene is TRBV10-3, the J gene TRBJ1-1; a weak D match, TRBD1 (6 bases). The source material was PBMCs. The CDR3 is CASSQRGGVTEAFF. The CDR3 DNA sequence: TGTGCCAGCAGTCAACGAGGGGGAGTCACTGAAGCTTTCTTT.